The entry below describes one TCR beta chain. The CDR3 has 14 amino acids. The J segment lost 3 bases and the V segment lost 9 bases, leaving 7 bases of the junction unmatched. In germline, CDR1 is LNHDA, CDR2 SQIVND (reference sequence). This sample was included in a study of blood T cell repertoires in COVID-19. The wider study: PBMCs, B-cell-depleted T cells, or T cells were the source of the cDNA or gDNA that made up the material.

The protocol was immunoSEQ multiplex PCR, while the TCRdb copy is restricted to in-frame clones and leaves out a portion. The repertoire holds under 200,000 clones, with 70% to 90% as singletons. The chain has TRBV19 and TRBJ2-2; 7 positions agree with TRBD1. This receptor was identified in a man between 60 and 75 years old with active or convalescent COVID-19. Sequencing was done on a sample of peripheral blood. As DNA, the CDR3 is TGTGCCAGCAACAACAGGGGCGACACCGGGGAGCTGTTTTTT. It yields the protein CASNNRGDTGELFF.